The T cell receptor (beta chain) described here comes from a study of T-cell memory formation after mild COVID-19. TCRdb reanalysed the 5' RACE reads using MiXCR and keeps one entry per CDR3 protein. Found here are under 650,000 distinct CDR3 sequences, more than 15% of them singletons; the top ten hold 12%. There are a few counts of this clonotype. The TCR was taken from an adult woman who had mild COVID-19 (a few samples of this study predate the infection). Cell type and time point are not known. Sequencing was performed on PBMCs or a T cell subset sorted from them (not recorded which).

CDR3 sequence (DNA): TGTGCCACCAGTGGTCCTGATGGCTACACCTTC. Residues: CATSGPDGYTF. This chain uses TRBV24-1 with TRBJ1-2, with unresolved D. CDR3 length: 11 residues. V was pared by 5 bases and J by 6 bases, with 6 bases between. Germline V CDR1 and CDR2: KGHDR, SFDVKD.